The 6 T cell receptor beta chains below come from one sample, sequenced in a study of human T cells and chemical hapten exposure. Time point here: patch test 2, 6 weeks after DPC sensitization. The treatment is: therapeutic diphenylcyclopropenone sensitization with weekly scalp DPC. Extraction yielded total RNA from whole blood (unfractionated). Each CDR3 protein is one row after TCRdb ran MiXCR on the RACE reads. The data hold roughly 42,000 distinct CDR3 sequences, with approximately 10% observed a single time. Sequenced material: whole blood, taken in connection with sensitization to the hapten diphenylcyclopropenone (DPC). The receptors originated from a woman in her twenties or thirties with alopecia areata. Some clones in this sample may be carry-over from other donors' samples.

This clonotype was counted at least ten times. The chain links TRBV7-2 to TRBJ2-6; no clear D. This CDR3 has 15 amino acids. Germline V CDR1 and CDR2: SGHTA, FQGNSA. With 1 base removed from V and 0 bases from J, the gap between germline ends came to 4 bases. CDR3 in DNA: TGTGCCAGCAGCTTAGGTGGCTCTGGGGCCAACGTCCTGACTTTC. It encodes CASSLGGSGANVLTF.

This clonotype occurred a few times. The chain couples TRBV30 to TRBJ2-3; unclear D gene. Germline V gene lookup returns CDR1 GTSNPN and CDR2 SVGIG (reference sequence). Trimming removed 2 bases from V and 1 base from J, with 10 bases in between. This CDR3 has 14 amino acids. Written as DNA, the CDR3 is TGTGCCTGGAGTATTTCCCCACGCACAGATACGCAGTATTTT. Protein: CAWSISPRTDTQYF.

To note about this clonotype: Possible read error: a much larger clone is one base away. The CDR3 bases are TGTGCCAGCAGTTTGAACTCGCATTCGATTGGGGATTACTACACCTTC. It specifies CASSLNSHSIGDYYTF. The chain uses TRBV12-3 or TRBV12-4 and TRBJ1-2; no clear D. The CDR3 has 16 residues. V was shortened by 3 bases and J by 10 bases, with 24 bases between the two germline ends.

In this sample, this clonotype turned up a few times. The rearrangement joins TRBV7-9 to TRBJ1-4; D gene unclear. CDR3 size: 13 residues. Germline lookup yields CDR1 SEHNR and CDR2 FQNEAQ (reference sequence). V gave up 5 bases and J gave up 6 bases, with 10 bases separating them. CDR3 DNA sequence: TGTGCCAGCAGCCCAGACCTGGATGAAAAACTGTTTTTT. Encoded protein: CASSPDLDEKLFF.

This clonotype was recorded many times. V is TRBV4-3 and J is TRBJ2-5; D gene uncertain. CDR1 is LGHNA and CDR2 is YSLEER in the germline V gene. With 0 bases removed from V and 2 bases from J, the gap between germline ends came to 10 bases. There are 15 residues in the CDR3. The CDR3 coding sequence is TGCGCCAGCAGCCAAGATCGGTTGTCACAAGAGACCCAGTACTTC. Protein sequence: CASSQDRLSQETQYF.

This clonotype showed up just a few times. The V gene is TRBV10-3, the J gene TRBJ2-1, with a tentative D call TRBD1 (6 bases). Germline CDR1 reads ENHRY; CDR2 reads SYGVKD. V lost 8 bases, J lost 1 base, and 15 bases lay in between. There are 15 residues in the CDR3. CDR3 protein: CAIGSDRLSYNEQFF. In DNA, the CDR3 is TGTGCCATCGGCTCTGACAGGTTATCCTACAATGAGCAGTTCTTC.